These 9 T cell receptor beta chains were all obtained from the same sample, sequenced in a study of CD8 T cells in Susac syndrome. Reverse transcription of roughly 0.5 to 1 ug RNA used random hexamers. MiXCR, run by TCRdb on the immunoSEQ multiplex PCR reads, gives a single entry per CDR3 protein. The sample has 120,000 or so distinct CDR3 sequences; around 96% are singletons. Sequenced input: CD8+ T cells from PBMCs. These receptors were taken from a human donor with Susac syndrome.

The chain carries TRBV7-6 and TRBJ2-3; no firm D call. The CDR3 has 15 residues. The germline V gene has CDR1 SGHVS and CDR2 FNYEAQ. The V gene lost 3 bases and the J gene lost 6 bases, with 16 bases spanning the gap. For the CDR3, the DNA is TGTGCCAGCAGCTTTTTCCCCCAGGCGCGGGATACGCAGTATTTT. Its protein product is CASSFFPQARDTQYF. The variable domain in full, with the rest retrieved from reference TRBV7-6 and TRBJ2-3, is GAGVSQSPRYKVTKRGQDVALRCDPISGHVSLYWYRQALGQGPEFLTYFNYEAQQDKSGLPNDRFSAERPEGSISTLTIQRTEQRDSAMYRCASSFFPQARDTQYFGPGTRLTVL.

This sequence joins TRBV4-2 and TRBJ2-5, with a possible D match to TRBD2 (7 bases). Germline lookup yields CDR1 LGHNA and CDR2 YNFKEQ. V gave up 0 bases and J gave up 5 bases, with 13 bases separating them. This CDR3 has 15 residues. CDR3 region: CASSQDREGGETQYF. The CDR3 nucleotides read TGTGCCAGCAGCCAAGATCGCGAGGGGGGGGAGACCCAGTACTTC.

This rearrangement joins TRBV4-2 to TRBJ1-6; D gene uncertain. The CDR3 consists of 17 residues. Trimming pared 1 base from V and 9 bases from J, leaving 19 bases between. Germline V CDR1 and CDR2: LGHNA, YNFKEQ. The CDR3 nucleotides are TGTGCCAGCAGCCAAGGAAATGAGGAAAGGGCCTTTTCACCCCTCCACTTT. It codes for CASSQGNEERAFSPLHF.

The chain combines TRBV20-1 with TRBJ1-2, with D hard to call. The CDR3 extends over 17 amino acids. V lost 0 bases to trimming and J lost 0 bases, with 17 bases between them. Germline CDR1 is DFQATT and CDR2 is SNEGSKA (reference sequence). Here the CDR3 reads CSARDPDSIPANYGYTF. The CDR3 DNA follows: TGCAGTGCTAGAGACCCAGATAGCATCCCAGCTAACTATGGCTACACCTTC.

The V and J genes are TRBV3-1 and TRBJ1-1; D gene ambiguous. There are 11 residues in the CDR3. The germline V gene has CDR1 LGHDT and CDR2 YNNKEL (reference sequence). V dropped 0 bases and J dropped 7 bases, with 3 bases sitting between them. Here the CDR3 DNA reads TGTGCCAGCAGCCAAGACGGTGAAGCTTTCTTT. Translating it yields CASSQDGEAFF.

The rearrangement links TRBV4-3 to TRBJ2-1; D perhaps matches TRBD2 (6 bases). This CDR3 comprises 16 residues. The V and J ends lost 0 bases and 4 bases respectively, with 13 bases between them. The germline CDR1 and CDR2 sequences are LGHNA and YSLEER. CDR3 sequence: CASSQDWRDDYNEQFF. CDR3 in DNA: TGCGCCAGCAGCCAAGATTGGAGGGACGATTACAATGAGCAGTTCTTC.

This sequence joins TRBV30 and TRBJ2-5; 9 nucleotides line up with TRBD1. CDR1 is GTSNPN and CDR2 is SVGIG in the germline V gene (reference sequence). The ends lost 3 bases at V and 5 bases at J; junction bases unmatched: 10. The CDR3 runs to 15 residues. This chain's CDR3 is CAWRAGTGWEETQYF. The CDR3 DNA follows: TGTGCCTGGAGGGCCGGGACAGGGTGGGAGGAGACCCAGTACTTC.

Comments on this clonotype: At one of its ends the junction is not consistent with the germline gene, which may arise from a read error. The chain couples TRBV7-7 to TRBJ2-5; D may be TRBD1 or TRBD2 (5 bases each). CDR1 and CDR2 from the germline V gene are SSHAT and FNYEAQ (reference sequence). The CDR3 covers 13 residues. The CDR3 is CASSPGPQETQYF. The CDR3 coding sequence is TGTGCTAGCAGCCCGGGACCCCAAGAGACCCAGTACTTC.

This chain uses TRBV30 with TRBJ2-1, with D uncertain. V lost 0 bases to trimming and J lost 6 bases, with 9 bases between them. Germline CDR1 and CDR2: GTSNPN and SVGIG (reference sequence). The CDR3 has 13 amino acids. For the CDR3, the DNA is TGTGCCTGGAGTGTACTTGATGGCAATGAGCAGTTCTTC. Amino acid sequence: CAWSVLDGNEQFF.